The next 15 T cell receptor beta chains were all read from a single sample in a study of identical twins. TCRdb re-analysed the 5' RACE reads in MiXCR, keeping a single row per CDR3 protein. This sample has about 890,000 distinct CDR3 sequences, with approximately 13% found just once. The same sample was also studied in work on yellow fever vaccine responses in identical twins.

The sample comprised PBMCs. The receptor set was obtained from a woman aged 18-35 years in good health.

A note on this clonotype: A read error is possible here, since a much larger clone lies one base away. The gene calls are TRBV20-1 and TRBJ2-3; 10 bases align to TRBD2. The CDR3 has 17 amino acids. Germline V gene data show CDR1 as DFQATT and CDR2 as SNEGSKA (reference sequence). The CDR3 DNA sequence: TGCTGTGCTAGTAGAGTCGGGGTAGCGGGAGGCACGGATACGCAGTATTTT. The encoded protein is CCASRVGVAGGTDTQYF.

The sample holds a few counts of this clonotype. The chain is built from TRBV10-3 and TRBJ2-7, with 7 bases matching TRBD2. Unmatched junction bases numbered 11, after V lost 3 bases and J lost 0 bases. This CDR3 region has 17 residues. Germline-derived CDR1 and CDR2 are ENHRY and SYGVKD. The CDR3 nucleotides are TGTGCCATCAGTGACCATTCCGGGACTACTCCCTCCTACGAGCAGTACTTC. This sequence encodes CAISDHSGTTPSYEQYF.

This clonotype was recorded a few times. The rearrangement uses TRBV18 and TRBJ2-3; D remains ambiguous. The germline V gene encodes CDR1 KGHSH and CDR2 LQKENI. CDR3 length: 15 residues. Trimming left V 8 bases short and J 0 bases short, with 15 bases between. In DNA form, the CDR3 reads TGTGCCAGCCTAGAATGGGGATTGAGCACAGATACGCAGTATTTT. Its protein is CASLEWGLSTDTQYF. The entire variable domain, with the rest obtained from reference TRBV18 and TRBJ2-3, is as follows: NAGVMQNPRHLVRRRGQEARLRCSPMKGHSHVYWYRQLPEEGLKFMVYLQKENIIDESGMPKERFSAEFPKEGPSILRIQQVVRGDSAAYFCASLEWGLSTDTQYFGPGTRLTVL.

This clonotype was recorded a few times. The V call is TRBV4-1, the J call TRBJ1-2, with no clear D. The CDR3 contains 16 residues. V was pared by 0 bases and J by 2 bases, with 13 bases between. The germline CDR1 and CDR2 sequences are MGHRA and YSYEKL. CDR3 region: CASSQDEGVRNYGYTF. The CDR3 DNA sequence: TGCGCCAGCAGCCAAGATGAGGGAGTTCGAAACTATGGCTACACCTTC.

The CDR3 nucleotides read TGTGCCAGCAGCCGCGAAGGCGTCTACGAGCAGTACGTC. It codes for CASSREGVYEQYV. The chain combines TRBV7-2 with TRBJ2-7; D remains unclear. Trimming removed 5 bases from V and 3 bases from J, with 11 bases in between. Germline CDR1 and CDR2: SGHTA and FQGNSA. The CDR3 sequence is 13 residues long.

This clonotype occurred many times. Written as DNA, the CDR3 is TGTGCCAGCAGTGGTGGGAGTTCAGATACGCAGTATTTT. This gives the protein CASSGGSSDTQYF. This chain links TRBV2 with TRBJ2-3; tentative D call: TRBD2 (5 bases). The germline gives CDR1 SNHLY, CDR2 FYNNEI. V lost 4 bases to trimming and J lost 4 bases, with 9 bases between them. This CDR3 spans 13 amino acids.

The rearrangement uses TRBV20-1 and TRBJ1-1; D not certain. The V gene lost 0 bases and the J gene lost 4 bases, with 9 bases spanning the gap. The V gene's germline CDR1 is DFQATT and CDR2 SNEGSKA (reference sequence). The CDR3 spans 13 residues. The CDR3 DNA is TGCAGTGCTAGAGAGAGGATAGGCACTGAAGCTTTCTTT. Amino acids: CSARERIGTEAFF.

This clonotype has a handful of counts. V and J are TRBV12-3 or TRBV12-4 and TRBJ2-1, with 11 bases matching TRBD2. This CDR3 contains 15 residues. V was clipped by 6 bases and J by 9 bases; unmatched bases: 10. The CDR3 DNA sequence: TGTGCCAGCAGCCCTGCTGGACTAGCGGGCGGTGAGCAGTTCTTC. Translated, it gives CASSPAGLAGGEQFF.

The table lists this clonotype with many counts. V usage is TRBV6-1 and J usage is TRBJ1-1; no reliable D call. This CDR3 is built from 11 residues. The germline V and J ends were trimmed by 4 bases and 5 bases, with 5 bases remaining between them. Per the germline V gene, CDR1 is MNHNS and CDR2 is SASEGT. CDR3 amino acids: CASSVYTEAFF. CDR3 nucleotide sequence: TGTGCCAGCAGTGTCTATACTGAAGCTTTCTTT.

This clonotype appeared a few times. This chain links TRBV3-1 with TRBJ2-5; the D gene is possibly TRBD1 (6 bases). CDR1 and CDR2 from the germline V gene are LGHDT and YNNKEL (reference sequence). The CDR3 runs 16 residues. With 5 bases removed from V and 4 bases from J, the gap between germline ends came to 20 bases. CDR3 in DNA: TGTGCCAGCAGCATCGGCCACGGGGACATGCGAGAGACCCAGTACTTC. This sequence encodes CASSIGHGDMRETQYF.

The CDR3 loop is CASSLSGAIYNEQFF. The DNA of the CDR3 is TGTGCCAGCAGCTTAAGTGGGGCCATCTACAATGAGCAGTTCTTC. V is TRBV7-3 and J is TRBJ2-1; weak D call: TRBD1 (5 bases). V lost 1 base and J 3 bases, leaving 10 bases between the germline ends. This CDR3 has 15 amino acids. Germline lookup yields CDR1 SGHTA and CDR2 FQGTGA.

This clonotype was counted a few times. This chain links TRBV7-2 with TRBJ2-7; D is ambiguous. The germline CDR1 and CDR2 sequences are SGHTA and FQGNSA. Deletions cut 3 bases from V and 4 bases from J, with 7 bases between. The length of the CDR3 is 12 residues. The DNA for the CDR3 is TGTGCCAGCAGCTTGACTTATTACGAGCAGTACTTC. Its translation is CASSLTYYEQYF.

The V gene is TRBV7-9, the J gene TRBJ2-2; D remains unclear. The germline CDR1 and CDR2 sequences are SEHNR and FQNEAQ (reference sequence). Trimming cost V 3 bases and J 3 bases, with 11 bases left between them. The CDR3 is 15 amino acids. The chain's CDR3 is CASSFRLDDTGELFF. The CDR3 DNA reads as TGTGCCAGCAGCTTCAGGCTAGATGACACCGGGGAGCTGTTTTTT. The complete variable domain, with remaining parts taken from reference TRBV7-9 and TRBJ2-2, reads DTGVSQNPRHKITKRGQNVTFRCDPISEHNRLYWYRQTLGQGPEFLTYFQNEAQLEKSRLLSDRFSAERPKGSFSTLEIQRTEQGDSAMYLCASSFRLDDTGELFFGEGSRLTVL.

The J gene is TRBJ2-7, the V gene TRBV6-1; D is ambiguous. In germline, CDR1 is MNHNS, CDR2 SASEGT. The V end lost 4 bases, the J end lost 6 bases, and 10 bases lay between the germline ends. This CDR3 contains 12 residues. CDR3 nucleotide sequence: TGTGCCAGCAGTGGGACGGTCGGCGAGCAGTACGTC. Amino acids: CASSGTVGEQYV.

In its sample, this clonotype was seen many times. The junction does not match germline at one end; this may be a read error. J is TRBJ1-2 and V is TRBV6-1; D is uncertain. Germline CDR1 reads MNHNS; CDR2 reads SASEGT. The length of the CDR3 is 15 residues. For the CDR3, the DNA is TGTGCCAGCAGTGAAGCTAGGGCTTTAAACTCTGGCTACACCTTC. Translated, it gives CASSEARALNSGYTF.